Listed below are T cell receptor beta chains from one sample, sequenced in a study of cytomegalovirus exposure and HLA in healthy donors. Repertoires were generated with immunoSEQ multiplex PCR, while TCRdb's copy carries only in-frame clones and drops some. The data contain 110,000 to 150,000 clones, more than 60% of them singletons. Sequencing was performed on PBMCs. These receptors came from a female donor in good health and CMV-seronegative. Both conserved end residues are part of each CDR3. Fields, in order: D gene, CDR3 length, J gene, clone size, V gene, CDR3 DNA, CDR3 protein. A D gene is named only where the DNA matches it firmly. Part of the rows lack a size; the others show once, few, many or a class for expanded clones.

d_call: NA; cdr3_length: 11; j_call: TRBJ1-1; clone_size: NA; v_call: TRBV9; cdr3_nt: TGTGCCAGCAGCGGTTCAGATGAAGCTTTCTTT; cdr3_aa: CASSGSDEAFF
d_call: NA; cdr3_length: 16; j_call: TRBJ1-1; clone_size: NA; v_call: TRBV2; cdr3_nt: TGTGCCAGCAGTGAAGCCGTTGGGGGGATGAACACTGAAGCTTTCTTT; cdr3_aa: CASSEAVGGMNTEAFF
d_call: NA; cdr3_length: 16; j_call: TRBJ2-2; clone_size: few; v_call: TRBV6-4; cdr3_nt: TGTGCCAGCAGTGATCAGGCAGGGGCTAATACCGGGGAGCTGTTTTTT; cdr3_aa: CASSDQAGANTGELFF
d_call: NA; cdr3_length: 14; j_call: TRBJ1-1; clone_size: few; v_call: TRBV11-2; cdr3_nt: TGTGCCAGCAGCTTGATGACACCCAACACTGAAGCTTTCTTT; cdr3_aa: CASSLMTPNTEAFF
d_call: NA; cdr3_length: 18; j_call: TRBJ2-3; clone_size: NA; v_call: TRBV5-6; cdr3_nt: TGTGCCAGCAGCTTGTTGGTCTCGGGAAACTCCGGCACAGATACGCAGTATTTT; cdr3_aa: CASSLLVSGNSGTDTQYF
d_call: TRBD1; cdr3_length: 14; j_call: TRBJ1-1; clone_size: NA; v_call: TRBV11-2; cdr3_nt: TGTGCCAGCAGCTTAACAGGGGTGGGAACTGAAGCTTTCTTT; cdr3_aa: CASSLTGVGTEAFF
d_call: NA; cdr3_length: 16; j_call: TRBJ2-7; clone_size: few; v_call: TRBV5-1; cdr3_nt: TGCGCCAGCAGCCTAAGAGACAACCCCTCCTGGGACGAGCAGTACTTC; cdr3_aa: CASSLRDNPSWDEQYF
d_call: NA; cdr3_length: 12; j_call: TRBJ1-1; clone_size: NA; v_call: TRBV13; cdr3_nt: TGTGCCAGCAGCTACGGACAGACTGAAGCTTTCTTT; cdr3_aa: CASSYGQTEAFF
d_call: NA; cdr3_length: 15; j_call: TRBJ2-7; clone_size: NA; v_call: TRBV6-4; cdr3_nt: TGTGCCAGCAGTCTAGGGCCTGGGGGCCCAGACGAGCAGTACTTC; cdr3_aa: CASSLGPGGPDEQYF
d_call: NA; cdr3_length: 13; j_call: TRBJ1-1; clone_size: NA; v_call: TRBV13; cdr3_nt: TGTGCCAGCAGCTTAAGAGGGAACACTGAAGCTTTCTTT; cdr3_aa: CASSLRGNTEAFF
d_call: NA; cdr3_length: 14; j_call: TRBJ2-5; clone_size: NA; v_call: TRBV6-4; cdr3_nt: TGTGCCAGCAGTGACTCTGTGGGGGGGGCGACCCAGTACTTC; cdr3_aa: CASSDSVGGATQYF
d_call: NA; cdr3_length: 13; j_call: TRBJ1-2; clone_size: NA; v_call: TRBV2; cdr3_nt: TGTGCCAGCAAGTCAGGGGATGGCTATGGCTACACCTTC; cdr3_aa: CASKSGDGYGYTF
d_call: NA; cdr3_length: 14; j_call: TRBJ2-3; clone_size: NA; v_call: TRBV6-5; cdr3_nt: TGTGCCAGCAGTTCGAGGGCTCTCGCAGATACGCAGTATTTT; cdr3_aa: CASSSRALADTQYF
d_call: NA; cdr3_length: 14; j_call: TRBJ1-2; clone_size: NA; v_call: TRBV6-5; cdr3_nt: TGTGCCAGCTCTGACGCAGGGGTTGCGCGTGGCTACACCTTC; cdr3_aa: CASSDAGVARGYTF
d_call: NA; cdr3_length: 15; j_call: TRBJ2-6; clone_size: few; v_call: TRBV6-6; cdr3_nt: TGTGCCAGCAGTTACCCCCTAGAAGGGGCCAACGTCCTGACTTTC; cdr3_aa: CASSYPLEGANVLTF
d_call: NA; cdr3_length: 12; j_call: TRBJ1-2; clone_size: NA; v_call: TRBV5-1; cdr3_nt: TGCGCCAGCATCGGGTCCTCCGATGGCTACACCTTC; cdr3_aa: CASIGSSDGYTF
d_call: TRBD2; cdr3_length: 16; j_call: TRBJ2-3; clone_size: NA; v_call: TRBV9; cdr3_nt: TGTGCCAGCAGCACAGGACTAGCGGGGGGCAGAGATACGCAGTATTTT; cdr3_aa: CASSTGLAGGRDTQYF
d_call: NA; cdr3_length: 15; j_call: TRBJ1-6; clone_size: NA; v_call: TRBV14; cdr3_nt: TGTGCCAGCAGCCTAGACGGCTCCTATAATTCACCCCTCCACTTT; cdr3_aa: CASSLDGSYNSPLHF
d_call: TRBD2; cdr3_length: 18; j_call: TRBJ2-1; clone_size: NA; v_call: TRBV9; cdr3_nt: TGTGCCAGCAGCGTAGGAATGGAGGGAACACGGGGAGGGCGAGAGCAGTTCTTC; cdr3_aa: CASSVGMEGTRGGREQFF
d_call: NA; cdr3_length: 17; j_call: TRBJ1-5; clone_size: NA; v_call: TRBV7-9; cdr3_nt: TGTGCCAGCAGCTTAGCGGCAGGACTTAATAGCAATCAGCCCCAGCATTTT; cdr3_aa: CASSLAAGLNSNQPQHF
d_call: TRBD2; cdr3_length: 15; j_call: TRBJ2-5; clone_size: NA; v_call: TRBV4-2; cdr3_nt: TGTGCCAGCAGCCAAGATAGCGGGAGTGAAGAGACCCAGTACTTC; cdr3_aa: CASSQDSGSEETQYF
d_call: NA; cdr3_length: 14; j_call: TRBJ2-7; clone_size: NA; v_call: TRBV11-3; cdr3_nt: TGTGCCAGCAGCTTAGGCAGGGCCTCCTACGAGCAGTACTTC; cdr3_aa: CASSLGRASYEQYF
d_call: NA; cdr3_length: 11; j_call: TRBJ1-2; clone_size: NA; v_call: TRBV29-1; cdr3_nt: TGCAGCGTTGAAGGATGGGGCGGCTACACCTTC; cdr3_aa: CSVEGWGGYTF
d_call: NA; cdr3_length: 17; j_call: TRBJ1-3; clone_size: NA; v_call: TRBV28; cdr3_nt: TGTGCCAGCAGTCCCAGTGTGGCCGGAGCCTTTGGAAACACCATATATTTT; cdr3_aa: CASSPSVAGAFGNTIYF
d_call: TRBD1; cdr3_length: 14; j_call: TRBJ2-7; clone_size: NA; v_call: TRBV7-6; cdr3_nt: TGTGCCAGCAGCCAACGTACAGGGGGCCACGAGCAGTACTTC; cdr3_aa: CASSQRTGGHEQYF
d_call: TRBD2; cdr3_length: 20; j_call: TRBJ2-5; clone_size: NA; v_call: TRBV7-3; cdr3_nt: TGTGCCAGCAGCTTAACGTCGGGGACTAGCGGGGGGGCTCGATGGGAGACCCAGTACTTC; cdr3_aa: CASSLTSGTSGGARWETQYF
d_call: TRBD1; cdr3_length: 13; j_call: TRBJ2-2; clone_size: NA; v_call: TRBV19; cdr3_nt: TGTGCCAGTAACCAGGGGGCAGGTGGGGAGCTGTTTTTT; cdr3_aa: CASNQGAGGELFF
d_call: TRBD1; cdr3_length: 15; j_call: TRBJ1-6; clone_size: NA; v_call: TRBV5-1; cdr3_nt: TGCGCCAGCAGCTTCCGGGACAGGGGTGAATCACCCCTCCACTTT; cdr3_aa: CASSFRDRGESPLHF
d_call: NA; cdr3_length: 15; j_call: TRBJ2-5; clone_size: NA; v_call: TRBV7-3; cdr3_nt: TGTGCCAGCAGCCCTAATGGACAGTCCCAAGAGACCCAGTACTTC; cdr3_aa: CASSPNGQSQETQYF
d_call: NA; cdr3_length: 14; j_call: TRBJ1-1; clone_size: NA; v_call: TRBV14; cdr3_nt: TGTGCCAGCACCGGGGGGACTCCGGGGGCTGAAGCTTTCTTT; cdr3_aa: CASTGGTPGAEAFF
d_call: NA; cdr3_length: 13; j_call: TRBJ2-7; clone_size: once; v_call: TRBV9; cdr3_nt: TGTGCCAGCAGCGCGTTCGGAGGATACGAGCAGTACTTC; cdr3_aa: CASSAFGGYEQYF
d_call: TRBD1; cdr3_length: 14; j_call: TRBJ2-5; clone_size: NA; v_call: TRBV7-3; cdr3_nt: TGTGCCAGCAGTACCGGGACAGGGGCAGAGACCCAGTACTTC; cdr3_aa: CASSTGTGAETQYF
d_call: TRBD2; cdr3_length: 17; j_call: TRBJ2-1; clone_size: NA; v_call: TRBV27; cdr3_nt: TGTGCCAGCAGAGGACTAGCGGGACCTAGCTCCTACAATGAGCAGTTCTTC; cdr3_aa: CASRGLAGPSSYNEQFF
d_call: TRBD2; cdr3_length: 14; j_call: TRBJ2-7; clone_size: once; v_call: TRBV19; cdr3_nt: TGTGCCAGTAGTGTCAGCGGGGGCCCCTACGAGCAGTACTTC; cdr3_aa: CASSVSGGPYEQYF
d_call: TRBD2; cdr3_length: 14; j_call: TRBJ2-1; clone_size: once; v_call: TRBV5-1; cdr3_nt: TGCGCCAGCAGCTTTGGGACTAGCGGATACGAGCAGTTCTTC; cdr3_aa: CASSFGTSGYEQFF
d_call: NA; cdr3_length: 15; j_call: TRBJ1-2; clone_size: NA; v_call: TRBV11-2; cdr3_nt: TGTGCCAGCGTGTCTTATTCTTCAGGGAACTATGGCTACACCTTC; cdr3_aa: CASVSYSSGNYGYTF
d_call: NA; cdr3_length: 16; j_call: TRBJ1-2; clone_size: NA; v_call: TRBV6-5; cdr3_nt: TGTGCCAGCAGTTACTCGTTCGGACAGCCTGGGCATGGCTACACCTTC; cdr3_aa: CASSYSFGQPGHGYTF
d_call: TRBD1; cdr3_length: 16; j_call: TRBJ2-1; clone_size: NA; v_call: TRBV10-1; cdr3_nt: TGCGCCAGCAGTCCGGGACAGGGGAGCTCCTACAATGAGCAGTTCTTC; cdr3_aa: CASSPGQGSSYNEQFF
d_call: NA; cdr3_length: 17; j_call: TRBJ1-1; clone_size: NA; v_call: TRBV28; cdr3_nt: TGTGCCAGCAGTTTAGGTACAGGCGCAGCACCTTTTGGGAAAGCTTTCTTT; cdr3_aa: CASSLGTGAAPFGKAFF
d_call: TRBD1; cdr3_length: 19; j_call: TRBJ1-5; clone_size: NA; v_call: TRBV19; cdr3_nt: TGTGCCAGTAGGGCCCGGGACAGGGCTGTAAGCTATAGCAATCAGCCCCAGCATTTT; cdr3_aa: CASRARDRAVSYSNQPQHF
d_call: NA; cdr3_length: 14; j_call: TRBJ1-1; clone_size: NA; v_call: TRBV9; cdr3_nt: TGTGCCAGCAGCGTAGGGGGAGTGAACACTGAAGCTTTCTTT; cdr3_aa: CASSVGGVNTEAFF